This T cell receptor (beta chain) appears in the sequencing data of a study of blood T cells in healthy people across ages. In regard to this clonotype: The target antigen is unknown.

Primers used in a second PCR of about 6 to 12 cycles were a sample-barcoded 5' primer and a J-beta primer mix. Each of the samples gave a minimum of 2.5 million paired-end reads that contained CDR3. A single record per CDR3 protein comes from TCRdb applying MiXCR to the 5' RACE reads. The data contain about 1.5 million distinct CDR3 sequences, roughly 43% of them singletons. Trimming at V came to 7 bases and at J to 5 bases, leaving 9 bases not matched to a gene. CDR3 length equals 14 residues. CDR1 and CDR2 (germline): MGHDK, SYGVNS. Study observations and caveats: Older individuals had lower TCR beta diversity per million T cells (the decline was roughly linear). Estimated diversity across one million T cells was deemed an underestimate.

This receptor was taken from a woman aged 18-35 years in good health. This rearrangement joins TRBV25-1 to TRBJ2-5, with 8 bases that match TRBD1. The sequenced sample was blood. The CDR3 region has the DNA TGTGCCAGCACGTTAAGGGACAGGCGGGAGACCCAGTACTTC. Its translation is CASTLRDRRETQYF. Variable domain in full (rest from reference TRBV25-1 and TRBJ2-5): EADIYQTPRYLVIGTGKKITLECSQTMGHDKMYWYQQDPGMELHLIHYSYGVNSTEKGDLSSESTVSRIRTEHFPLTLESARPSHTSQYLCASTLRDRRETQYFGPGTRLLVL.